What follows is one T cell receptor (beta chain) and its context. This clonotype appeared many times. Its recognized antigen is unknown. No per-base quality is available; no much larger clone lies one base away. The instrument was an Illumina HiSeq 1500. Clones were called with MiXCR by TCRdb after fastp trimmed the public reads at Q25, and only in-frame beta chains were retained. Each CDR3 protein gets just one entry, which takes the most common genes and DNA from the rows behind it. The sample contains approximately 200,000 distinct CDR3 sequences, roughly 23% of them found a single time. Of the sample, 15% to 20% is held by the ten largest clones. The data derive from a study of T cell repertoires in cytomegalovirus infection (dated by TCRdb to the late 2010s). Background for the entire study: Donor HLA type was relevant to the analysis, because carriage of CMV infection together with the matching HLA type was indicated by public TCR beta signatures.

The CDR3 measures 14 amino acids from cysteine to phenylalanine. CDR3 DNA only is kept here, 42 bases in frame from base 1. Cut back by 3 bases and 6 bases, the V and J ends lie 13 bases apart. Looking up the germline V gene yields CDR1 SGHVS and CDR2 FQNEAQ. Here is what the overall study found, with its caveats: In the ex vivo response, HLA-C-restricted CMV-specific TCR beta clonotypes were dominant, and in two of eight donors the single most frequent clonotype came from this HLA-C-restricted group. Cumulative frequency of public TCR beta family members discriminated carriers of CMV infection plus the relevant HLA type in this cohort and an independent approximately 350-donor cohort.

Sequenced sample: CD8+ T cells from PBMCs. The V and J segments used are TRBV7-8 and TRBJ2-3, with the D segment identity uncertain. The clonotype was recovered from a human donor in good health (CMV status not recorded). Some clones in this sample may be carry-over from other donors' samples. The DNA sequence is given as TGTGCCAGCAGCTTCACGGGCAGCTTCGATACGCAGTATTTT. Its translation reads: CASSFTGSFDTQYF.